Listed below are T cell receptor beta chains from one sample, sequenced in a study of blood T cells in healthy people across ages. TCRdb re-called the 5' RACE reads with MiXCR, one entry per CDR3 protein. The sample lists about 1.4 million distinct CDR3 sequences, almost 60% occurring once. Material for sequencing was blood. The receptors derive from a man between 18 and 29 years old in good health. CDR3s include the opening cysteine and the closing phenylalanine or tryptophan. The order of the fields is CDR3 protein, CDR3 DNA, clone size, D gene, V gene, J gene. The D gene is left open where the match is weak. A row's size may be missing; if present it is once, few, many or a size class.

CDR3 protein: CASSLGTLSVTGELFF; CDR3 DNA: TGTGCCAGCAGCTTAGGCACGTTAAGTGTCACCGGGGAGCTGTTTTTT; clone size: -; D gene: -; V gene: TRBV7-2; J gene: TRBJ2-2
CDR3 protein: CASSLRGASGYNEQFF; CDR3 DNA: TGTGCCAGCAGTTTAAGGGGCGCTAGCGGTTACAATGAGCAGTTCTTC; clone size: -; D gene: TRBD2; V gene: TRBV12-3/TRBV12-4; J gene: TRBJ2-1
CDR3 protein: CASSQDPLRVQFF; CDR3 DNA: TGCGCCAGCAGCCAAGATCCCCTTCGTGTGCAGTTCTTC; clone size: few; D gene: -; V gene: TRBV4-1; J gene: TRBJ2-1
CDR3 protein: CSVRGLVRAKNIQYF; CDR3 DNA: TGCAGCGTTAGAGGACTAGTAAGAGCCAAAAACATTCAGTACTTC; clone size: -; D gene: TRBD2; V gene: TRBV29-1; J gene: TRBJ2-4
CDR3 protein: CASSVQTGLYTEAFF; CDR3 DNA: TGTGCCAGCAGCGTCCAGACAGGGCTGTACACTGAAGCTTTCTTT; clone size: -; D gene: TRBD1; V gene: TRBV9; J gene: TRBJ1-1
CDR3 protein: CASGSETQIFNQPQHF; CDR3 DNA: TGTGCTAGTGGTTCAGAGACACAAATCTTCAATCAGCCCCAGCATTTT; clone size: -; D gene: -; V gene: TRBV12-5; J gene: TRBJ1-5
CDR3 protein: CATSPGIRPYEQYF; CDR3 DNA: TGTGCCACCAGCCCAGGGATTCGACCCTACGAGCAGTACTTC; clone size: -; D gene: -; V gene: TRBV15; J gene: TRBJ2-7
CDR3 protein: CASSELQGYEQYF; CDR3 DNA: TGTGCCAGCAGTGAACTACAGGGTTACGAGCAGTACTTC; clone size: -; D gene: -; V gene: TRBV27; J gene: TRBJ2-7
CDR3 protein: CASSQDYSGRTSEETQYF; CDR3 DNA: TGCGCCAGCAGCCAAGATTACTCAGGCCGGACTAGCGAGGAGACCCAGTACTTC; clone size: few; D gene: TRBD2; V gene: TRBV4-1; J gene: TRBJ2-5
CDR3 protein: CASSSGTGFSNQPQHF; CDR3 DNA: TGTGCCAGCAGCTCGGGGACAGGTTTCAGCAATCAGCCCCAGCATTTT; clone size: -; D gene: TRBD1; V gene: TRBV7-8; J gene: TRBJ1-5
CDR3 protein: CSARDPQRVGTGTQYF; CDR3 DNA: TGCAGTGCTAGAGATCCCCAGAGGGTGGGCACAGGTACGCAGTATTTT; clone size: -; D gene: -; V gene: TRBV20-1; J gene: TRBJ2-3
CDR3 protein: CASSQELQLAGENEQFF; CDR3 DNA: TGTGCCAGCAGCCAAGAACTTCAGCTAGCGGGGGAAAATGAGCAGTTCTTC; clone size: -; D gene: TRBD2; V gene: TRBV14; J gene: TRBJ2-1
CDR3 protein: CASSETGWDQPQHF; CDR3 DNA: TGTGCCAGCAGCGAAACAGGGTGGGATCAGCCCCAGCATTTT; clone size: -; D gene: -; V gene: TRBV7-2; J gene: TRBJ1-5
CDR3 protein: CASSLVSGGAATDTQYF; CDR3 DNA: TGTGCCAGCAGTTTAGTATCTGGCGGTGCCGCCACAGATACGCAGTATTTT; clone size: -; D gene: -; V gene: TRBV12-3/TRBV12-4; J gene: TRBJ2-3
CDR3 protein: CASSVTPGHEQFF; CDR3 DNA: TGTGCCAGCAGTGTAACACCCGGGCATGAGCAGTTCTTC; clone size: -; D gene: -; V gene: TRBV6-4; J gene: TRBJ2-1
CDR3 protein: CSVRIVGANVLTF; CDR3 DNA: TGCAGCGTTAGAATTGTCGGGGCCAACGTCCTGACTTTC; clone size: few; D gene: -; V gene: TRBV29-1; J gene: TRBJ2-6
CDR3 protein: CASSPQVTVEGAQYF; CDR3 DNA: TGTGCCAGCAGCCCACAGGTCACGGTGGAGGGAGCCCAGTACTTC; clone size: few; D gene: -; V gene: TRBV13; J gene: TRBJ2-5
CDR3 protein: CASSRGGAHTEAFF; CDR3 DNA: TGTGCCAGCAGCCGGGGCGGGGCACACACTGAAGCTTTCTTT; clone size: -; D gene: -; V gene: TRBV7-8; J gene: TRBJ1-1
CDR3 protein: CASSEQGKIFTEAFF; CDR3 DNA: TGTGCCAGCAGCGAACAGGGGAAGATTTTTACTGAAGCTTTCTTT; clone size: -; D gene: TRBD1; V gene: TRBV7-9; J gene: TRBJ1-1
CDR3 protein: CSVARRLSYNEQFF; CDR3 DNA: TGCAGCGTTGCCCGCCGCTTATCCTACAATGAGCAGTTCTTC; clone size: -; D gene: -; V gene: TRBV29-1; J gene: TRBJ2-1
CDR3 protein: CSVERGEAGDYNEQFF; CDR3 DNA: TGCAGCGTTGAACGGGGGGAGGCGGGGGACTACAATGAGCAGTTCTTC; clone size: few; D gene: TRBD2; V gene: TRBV29-1; J gene: TRBJ2-1
CDR3 protein: CASRLTYGGGEQYF; CDR3 DNA: TGTGCCAGCAGGCTGACTTACGGAGGGGGCGAGCAGTACTTC; clone size: -; D gene: -; V gene: TRBV27; J gene: TRBJ2-7
CDR3 protein: CSARTGFNQPQHF; CDR3 DNA: TGCAGTGCTCGGACAGGATTCAATCAGCCCCAGCATTTT; clone size: few; D gene: TRBD1; V gene: TRBV20-1; J gene: TRBJ1-5